Listed here are 7 T cell receptor beta chains from one sample, sequenced in a study of blood T cell repertoires in COVID-19. Libraries were prepared by immunoSEQ multiplex PCR; TCRdb keeps only in-frame clonotypes and omits some of them. Of just over 250,000 clones listed, around 87% were seen once; the top ten hold roughly 2.5%. Sequencing was carried out using peripheral blood. The origin of the receptors is a woman aged 50 to 65 with acute or convalescent COVID-19.

The chain is built from TRBV18 and TRBJ1-1; a possible D gene is TRBD1 (6 bases). The ends were cut back, 2 bases at V and 1 base at J, with 11 bases in the middle. The CDR3 runs to 15 residues. The germline gives CDR1 KGHSH, CDR2 LQKENI. The CDR3 nucleotides are TGTGCCAGCTCACCATTCAAGGGGGAGAACACTGAAGCTTTCTTT. Translated: CASSPFKGENTEAFF.

The V gene is TRBV2, the J gene TRBJ1-6, with a possible D match to TRBD1 (6 bases). Trimming shortened V by 9 bases and J by 7 bases, and 13 bases separated the two germline ends. The length of the CDR3 is 13 residues. The germline CDR1 and CDR2 sequences are SNHLY and FYNNEI. Here the CDR3 reads CASIQGRNSPLHF. The CDR3 coding sequence is TGTGCCAGTATACAGGGTCGGAATTCACCCCTCCACTTT.

V and J are TRBV6-6 and TRBJ1-6; 7 nucleotides line up with TRBD1. The V gene's germline CDR1 is MNHNY and CDR2 SVGAGI (reference sequence). CDR3 length: 15 residues. With 5 bases clipped from V and 4 bases from J, the junction kept 5 bases outside the gene matches. The CDR3 reads CASSTNRGYNSPLHF. DNA of the CDR3: TGTGCCAGCAGTACTAACAGGGGTTATAATTCACCCCTCCACTTT.

V is TRBV7-9 and J is TRBJ1-4; the D gene is possibly TRBD1 (5 bases). The germline V and J ends were trimmed by 0 bases and 7 bases, with 15 bases remaining between them. This CDR3 has 16 residues. CDR1 SEHNR and CDR2 FQNEAQ come from the germline V gene (reference sequence). The CDR3: CASSLALGGASEKLFF. DNA of the CDR3: TGTGCCAGCAGCTTAGCGCTAGGTGGGGCGAGTGAAAAACTGTTTTTT.

This sequence joins TRBV15 and TRBJ1-4, with 10 bases fitting TRBD1. There are 12 residues in the CDR3. Looked up from germline, CDR1 is LNHNV and CDR2 is YYDKDF (reference sequence). The V segment lost 1 base and the J segment 14 bases; nucleotides outside the gene matches: 1. The CDR3 protein is CATSRGQGALFF. CDR3 in DNA: TGTGCCACCAGCAGAGGACAGGGGGCCCTGTTTTTT.

This chain links TRBV24-1 with TRBJ2-2, with 7 bases matching TRBD1. CDR1 and CDR2 (germline): KGHDR, SFDVKD. The CDR3 runs to 16 residues. V shed 5 bases, J shed 3 bases, and the junction held 8 bases outside the gene matches. The CDR3 reads CATSGEGARDTGELFF. The CDR3 region has the DNA TGTGCCACCAGTGGCGAGGGGGCGCGGGACACCGGGGAGCTGTTTTTT.

This CDR3 reads CASSLAAGTIYEQYF. In DNA, the CDR3 is TGTGCCAGCAGCTTAGCTGCGGGGACGATTTACGAGCAGTACTTC. This chain links TRBV7-2 with TRBJ2-7, with a weak D call TRBD2 (6 bases). Germline lookup yields CDR1 SGHTA and CDR2 FQGNSA. Trimming cost V 0 bases and J 4 bases, with 13 bases left between them. This CDR3 region has 15 residues.